In this sample, the clone carrying this T cell receptor beta chain turned up once. The antigen remains undetermined. This entry belongs to a study of cytomegalovirus exposure and HLA in healthy donors. Study at large: The 130 or so validation repertoires, a later analysis reported, used the same platform as the approximately 730 repertoires from the first cohort.

Study outcomes and limitations: The investigators catalogued 150 to 200 TCR beta chains as cytomegalovirus-associated. Specific recognition of CMV antigens was confirmed in vitro for a few chains (all CMV-associated). The majority of TCR sequences were rare, yet some public TCRs appeared in many donors.

Germline assignment: CDR1 ENHRY and CDR2 SYGVKD. CDR3 length equals 15 residues. V was clipped by 2 bases and J by 7 bases; unmatched bases: 6. Using immunoSEQ multiplex PCR, the repertoire was profiled, and TCRdb retains in-frame clones only, with some absent. The sample records 150,000 to 200,000 clones, about 87% being singletons. This clonotype was sampled from a woman aged 25 to 45 in good health and CMV-seronegative. This chain uses TRBV10-3 with TRBJ1-4, with 8 bases that match TRBD1. Source material: PBMCs. The CDR3: CAISERSGGVEKLFF. The CDR3 DNA reads TGTGCCATCAGTGAGCGGTCAGGGGGCGTTGAAAAACTGTTTTTT.